This record looks at one T cell receptor beta chain sequence and its context. Its antigen remains unknown. iRepertoire HTBI primers and Arm-PCR of CDR3 regions built TCR beta libraries. MiXCR, run by TCRdb on the multiplex PCR reads, gives a single entry per CDR3 protein. Here the sample spans about 300,000 distinct CDR3 sequences, over 15% being singletons. Documented time point: newly diagnosed GD, antithyroid drugs for less than 3 months. The authors made the TCR library using RNA they extracted from PBMCs. The data stem from a study of regulatory T cells in long-lasting Graves disease. Notes on the study in general: Newly diagnosed disease favored TRBV20-1 and TRBJ2-1 over persistent disease.

CDR1 and CDR2 (germline): MNHNS, SASEGT. CDR3 length: 13 residues. This sequence was found in a female donor with Graves disease. The chain links TRBV6-1 to TRBJ2-2; 7 nucleotides line up with TRBD1. This sample comprised peripheral blood mononuclear cells (PBMCs), obtained at new diagnosis, from a patient treated with antithyroid drugs. CDR3 in amino acids: CAGGRGFTGELFF. Written as DNA, the CDR3 is TGTGCGGGTGGCAGGGGGTTCACCGGGGAGCTGTTTTTT.